This is a list of T cell receptor beta chains from one sample in a study of blood T cells in healthy people across ages. TCRdb re-called the 5' RACE reads with MiXCR, one entry per CDR3 protein. The sample has about 290,000 distinct CDR3 sequences; 25% to 30% are singletons. Sequencing was carried out using blood. Receptors were obtained from a woman in her 70s in good health. The conserved cysteine and the conserved F or W are not part of the CDR3 here. Clone size is shown for a subset of rows, as once, few, many or a class of expanded clone.

clone_size	v_call	j_call	cdr3_aa
-	TRBV20-1	TRBJ2-3	SAPGDRGEIDTQY
-	TRBV20-1	TRBJ1-2	SARSGVEGYT
-	TRBV12-3/TRBV12-4	TRBJ1-1	ASSRQGAEAF
-	TRBV21-1	-	ASSSLGGQGAYEQY
-	TRBV20-1	TRBJ1-3	SATSGGAGNTIY
-	TRBV28	TRBJ1-4	AGSLQGASEKLF
-	TRBV2	TRBJ1-5	ASSDEDRAIKPQH
few	TRBV20-1	TRBJ1-5	SAPDQGATQPQH
-	TRBV29-1	-	SVAGTAKYEQY
-	TRBV7-9	TRBJ1-6	ASSLQTGPPLH
few	TRBV3-1	TRBJ2-1	ASSRTGAREQF
many	TRBV3-1	TRBJ1-1	ASSHLGSEAF
-	TRBV7-2	TRBJ2-1	ASSLGGTSGRHEQF
few	TRBV7-3	-	AGSLTFWERDGGGRNEQF
once	TRBV7-6	-	ASSLVGSRVDEQF
few	TRBV6-2/TRBV6-3	TRBJ2-2	ASTNPGNTGELF
-	TRBV12-5	TRBJ1-1	ASGLVLQAESNTEAF
few	TRBV5-1	TRBJ2-7	ASSSAGYYEQY
many	TRBV20-1	TRBJ2-7	SASSPSGTEEQY
-	TRBV20-1	TRBJ2-1	SAALAGGPNEQF
few	TRBV12-3/TRBV12-4	TRBJ2-1	ASSFPLNEQF
-	TRBV20-1	TRBJ2-7	SARARGEGSYEQY
-	TRBV7-3	TRBJ2-7	ASSLGALGSYEQY
few	TRBV28	TRBJ1-5	ASEGAGGNQPQH
-	TRBV5-1	TRBJ1-1	ASRFGSRDTEAF
few	TRBV10-1	-	ASSGLNLGEQF
-	TRBV5-1	TRBJ2-1	ASSRSGGLYNEQF
many	TRBV5-1	TRBJ2-3	ASSRDSTDTQY
few	TRBV28	TRBJ2-3	ASKPGQGSTDTQY
-	TRBV20-1	TRBJ1-1	SASYRVKGEAF
few	TRBV12-3/TRBV12-4	TRBJ2-2	ASSLKVTGELF
-	TRBV18	TRBJ1-1	ASSPGQGTGTEAF
-	TRBV12-5	TRBJ2-1	ASGRLAVYNEQF
many	TRBV20-1	TRBJ2-1	SARLDPEQF
few	TRBV27	TRBJ2-5	ASRLRLAGGSQETQY
-	TRBV20-1	TRBJ1-2	SASRSWGLPAGYT
many	TRBV5-5	-	ASSLGDGLYEQY
few	TRBV7-9	TRBJ2-5	ASSPLFAPFQETQY
many	TRBV20-1	TRBJ2-1	SAITGKRGEQF
few	TRBV7-2	TRBJ1-2	ASSLREYGYT
-	TRBV12-3/TRBV12-4	TRBJ2-1	ASSLEGGSSYNEQF
many	TRBV24-1	TRBJ2-2	ATSDSNQNGELF
many	TRBV10-3	TRBJ2-7	ASGRSYEQY
-	TRBV4-3	TRBJ2-2	ASSQGGSLTGELF
many	TRBV5-1	TRBJ1-4	ASSVGTGSREKLF
-	TRBV6-1	TRBJ1-1	ASSGPDRVNTEAF
-	TRBV29-1	TRBJ2-1	SVEDNEQF
-	TRBV6-6	TRBJ2-3	ASSYSILVTDTQY
-	TRBV6-2/TRBV6-3	TRBJ2-7	ASSYTGGHEQY
-	TRBV20-1	-	SATLGETQY
-	TRBV20-1	TRBJ2-7	SASPSTGYAPNGKQY
many	TRBV28	TRBJ2-5	ASSLSRERNGRETQY
-	TRBV20-1	TRBJ2-2	SARFSGTGELF
-	TRBV9	TRBJ1-4	ASSVGRSANEKLF
few	TRBV7-2	TRBJ1-4	ASSLYDEKLF
few	TRBV20-1	TRBJ2-5	SARDLTETQY
few	TRBV28	-	ASTKFPISYEQY
-	TRBV24-1	TRBJ2-1	ATSDSTGPYNEQF
-	TRBV20-1	TRBJ1-1	SARDGRQGSAEAF